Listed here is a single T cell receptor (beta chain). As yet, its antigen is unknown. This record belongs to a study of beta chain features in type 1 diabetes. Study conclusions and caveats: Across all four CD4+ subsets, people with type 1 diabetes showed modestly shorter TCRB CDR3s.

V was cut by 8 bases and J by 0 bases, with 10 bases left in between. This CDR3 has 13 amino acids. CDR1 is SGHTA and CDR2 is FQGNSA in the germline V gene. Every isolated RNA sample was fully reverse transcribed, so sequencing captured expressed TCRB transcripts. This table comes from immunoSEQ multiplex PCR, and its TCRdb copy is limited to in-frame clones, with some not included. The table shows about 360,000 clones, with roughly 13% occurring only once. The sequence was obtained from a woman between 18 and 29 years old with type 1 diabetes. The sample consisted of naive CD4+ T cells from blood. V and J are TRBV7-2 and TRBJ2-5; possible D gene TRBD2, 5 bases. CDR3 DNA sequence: TGTGCCAGCGGATCGGGATACCAAGAGACCCAGTACTTC. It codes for CASGSGYQETQYF.